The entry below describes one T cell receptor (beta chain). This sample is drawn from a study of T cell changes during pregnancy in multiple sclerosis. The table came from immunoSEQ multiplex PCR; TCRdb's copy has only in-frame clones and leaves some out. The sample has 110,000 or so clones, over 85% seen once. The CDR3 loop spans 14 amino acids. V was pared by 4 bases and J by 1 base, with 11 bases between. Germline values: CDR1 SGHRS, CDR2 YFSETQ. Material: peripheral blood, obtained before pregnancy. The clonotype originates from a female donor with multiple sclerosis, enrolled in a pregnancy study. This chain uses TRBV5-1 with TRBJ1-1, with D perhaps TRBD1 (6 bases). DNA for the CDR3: TGCGCCAGCAGCACGCCGACAGGGAACACTGAAGCTTTCTTT. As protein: CASSTPTGNTEAFF.